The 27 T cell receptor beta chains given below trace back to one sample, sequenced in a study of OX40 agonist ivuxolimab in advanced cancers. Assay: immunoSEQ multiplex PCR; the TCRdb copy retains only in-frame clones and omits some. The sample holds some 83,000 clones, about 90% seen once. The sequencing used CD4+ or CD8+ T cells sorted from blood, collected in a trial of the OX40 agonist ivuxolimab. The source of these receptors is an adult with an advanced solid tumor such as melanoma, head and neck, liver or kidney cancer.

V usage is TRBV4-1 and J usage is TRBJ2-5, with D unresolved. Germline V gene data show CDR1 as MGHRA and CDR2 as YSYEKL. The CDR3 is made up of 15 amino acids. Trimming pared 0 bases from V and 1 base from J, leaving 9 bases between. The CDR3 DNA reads TGCGCCAGCAGCCAAGACCCGAGACCCCAAGAGACCCAGTACTTC. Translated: CASSQDPRPQETQYF.

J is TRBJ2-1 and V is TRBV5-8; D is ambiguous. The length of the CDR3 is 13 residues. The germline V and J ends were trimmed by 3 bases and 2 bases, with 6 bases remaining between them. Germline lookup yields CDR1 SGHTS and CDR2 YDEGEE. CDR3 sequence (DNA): TGTGCCAGCAGCTGGGTCCCCTACAATGAGCAGTTCTTC. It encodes CASSWVPYNEQFF.

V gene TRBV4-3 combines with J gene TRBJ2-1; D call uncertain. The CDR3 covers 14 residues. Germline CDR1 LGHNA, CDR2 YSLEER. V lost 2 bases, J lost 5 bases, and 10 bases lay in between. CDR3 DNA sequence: TGCGCCAGCAGCCAACTGCAGATTGACAATGAGCAGTTCTTC. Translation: CASSQLQIDNEQFF.

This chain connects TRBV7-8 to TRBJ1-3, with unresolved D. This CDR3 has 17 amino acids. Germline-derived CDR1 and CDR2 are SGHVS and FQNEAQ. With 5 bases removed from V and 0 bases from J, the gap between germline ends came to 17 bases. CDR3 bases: TGTGCCAGCAGCCGAACTTATTATCTGGGCTCTGGAAACACCATATATTTT. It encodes CASSRTYYLGSGNTIYF.

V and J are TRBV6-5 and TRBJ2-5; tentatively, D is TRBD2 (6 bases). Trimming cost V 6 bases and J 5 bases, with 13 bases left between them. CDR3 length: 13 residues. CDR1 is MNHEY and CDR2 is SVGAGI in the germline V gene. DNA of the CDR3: TGTGCCAGCAGATCCGCGGGGTTGGAGACCCAGTACTTC. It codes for CASRSAGLETQYF.

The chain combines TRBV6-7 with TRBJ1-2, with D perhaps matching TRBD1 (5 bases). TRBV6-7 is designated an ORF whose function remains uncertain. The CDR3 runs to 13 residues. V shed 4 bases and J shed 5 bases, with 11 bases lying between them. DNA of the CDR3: TGTGCCAGCAGTTGTACGGGGGATTATGGCTACACCTTC. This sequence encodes CASSCTGDYGYTF.

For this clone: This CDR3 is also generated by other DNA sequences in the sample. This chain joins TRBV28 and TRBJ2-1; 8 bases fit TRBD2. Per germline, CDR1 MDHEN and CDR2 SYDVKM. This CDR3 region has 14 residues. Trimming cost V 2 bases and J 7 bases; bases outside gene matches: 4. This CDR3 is CASSLAGGGNEQFF. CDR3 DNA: TGTGCCAGCAGTTTAGCGGGAGGTGGGAATGAGCAGTTCTTC.

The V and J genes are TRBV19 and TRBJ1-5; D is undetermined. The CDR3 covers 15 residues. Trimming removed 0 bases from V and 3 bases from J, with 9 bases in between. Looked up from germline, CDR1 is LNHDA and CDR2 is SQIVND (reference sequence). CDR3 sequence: CASSIDSWVNQPQHF. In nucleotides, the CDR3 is TGTGCCAGTAGTATAGATTCTTGGGTCAATCAGCCCCAGCATTTT.

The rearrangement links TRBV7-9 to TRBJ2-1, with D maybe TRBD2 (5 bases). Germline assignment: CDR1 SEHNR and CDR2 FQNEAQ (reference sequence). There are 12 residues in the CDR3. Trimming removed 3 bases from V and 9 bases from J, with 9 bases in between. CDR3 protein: CASSFPGSEQFF. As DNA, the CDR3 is TGTGCCAGCAGCTTTCCGGGGAGTGAGCAGTTCTTC.

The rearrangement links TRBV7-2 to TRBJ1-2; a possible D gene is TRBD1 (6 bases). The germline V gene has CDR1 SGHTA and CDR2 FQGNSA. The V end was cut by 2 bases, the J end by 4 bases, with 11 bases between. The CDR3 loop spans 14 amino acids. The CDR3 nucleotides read TGTGCCAGCAGCTTACTCTGGACAGCCTATGGCTACACCTTC. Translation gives CASSLLWTAYGYTF.

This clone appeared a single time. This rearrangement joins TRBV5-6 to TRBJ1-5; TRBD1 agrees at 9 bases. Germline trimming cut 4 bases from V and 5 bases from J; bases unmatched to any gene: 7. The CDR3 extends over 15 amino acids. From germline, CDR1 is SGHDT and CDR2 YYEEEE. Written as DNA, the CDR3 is TGTGCCAGCAGCCGGACAGGGGACGGGGATCAGCCCCAGCATTTT. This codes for CASSRTGDGDQPQHF.

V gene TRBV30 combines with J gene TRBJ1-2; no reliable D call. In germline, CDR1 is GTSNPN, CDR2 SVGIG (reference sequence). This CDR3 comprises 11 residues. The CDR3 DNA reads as TGTGCTTCGGATGCCAACTATGGCTACACCTTC. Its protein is CASDANYGYTF.

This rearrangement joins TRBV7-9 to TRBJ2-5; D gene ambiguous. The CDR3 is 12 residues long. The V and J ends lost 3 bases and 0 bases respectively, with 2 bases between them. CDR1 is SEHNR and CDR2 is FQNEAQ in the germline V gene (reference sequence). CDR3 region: CASSLYQETQYF. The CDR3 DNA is TGTGCCAGCAGCTTGTACCAAGAGACCCAGTACTTC.

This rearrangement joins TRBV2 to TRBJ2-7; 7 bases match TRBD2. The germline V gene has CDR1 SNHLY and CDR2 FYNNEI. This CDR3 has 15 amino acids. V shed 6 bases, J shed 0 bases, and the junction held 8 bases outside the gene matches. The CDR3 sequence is CASSFSGLPSYEQYV. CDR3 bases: TGTGCCAGCAGCTTTAGCGGGCTACCCTCCTACGAGCAGTACGTC.

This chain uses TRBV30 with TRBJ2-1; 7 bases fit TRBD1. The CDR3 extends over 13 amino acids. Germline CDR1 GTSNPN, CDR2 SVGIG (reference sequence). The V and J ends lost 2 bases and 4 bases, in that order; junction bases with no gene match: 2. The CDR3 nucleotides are TGTGCCTGGAGTTTGACAGGGTACAATGAGCAGTTCTTC. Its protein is CAWSLTGYNEQFF.

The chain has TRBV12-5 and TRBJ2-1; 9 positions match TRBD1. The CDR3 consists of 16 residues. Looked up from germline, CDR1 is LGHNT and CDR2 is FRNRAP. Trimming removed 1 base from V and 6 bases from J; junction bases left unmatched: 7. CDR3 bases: TGTGCTAGTGGTTTGGGGGGAGGACAGGGGTTCAATGAGCAGTTCTTC. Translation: CASGLGGGQGFNEQFF.

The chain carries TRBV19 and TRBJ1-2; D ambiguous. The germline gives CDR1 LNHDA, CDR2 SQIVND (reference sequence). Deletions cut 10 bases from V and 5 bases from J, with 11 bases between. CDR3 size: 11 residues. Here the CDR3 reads CAIRGGYGYTF. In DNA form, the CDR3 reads TGTGCCATAAGAGGAGGGTATGGCTACACCTTC.

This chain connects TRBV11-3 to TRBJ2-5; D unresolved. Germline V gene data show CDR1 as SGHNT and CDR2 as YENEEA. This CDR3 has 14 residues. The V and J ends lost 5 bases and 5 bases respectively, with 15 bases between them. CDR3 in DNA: TGTGCCAGCAGCCCCTTTGATCGATGGGAGACCCAGTACTTC. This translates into CASSPFDRWETQYF.

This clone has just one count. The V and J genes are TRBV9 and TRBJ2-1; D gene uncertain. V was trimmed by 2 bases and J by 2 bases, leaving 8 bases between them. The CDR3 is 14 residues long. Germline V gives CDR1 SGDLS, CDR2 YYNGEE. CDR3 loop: CASSVGGAYNEQFF. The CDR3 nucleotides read TGTGCCAGCAGCGTGGGCGGAGCCTACAATGAGCAGTTCTTC.

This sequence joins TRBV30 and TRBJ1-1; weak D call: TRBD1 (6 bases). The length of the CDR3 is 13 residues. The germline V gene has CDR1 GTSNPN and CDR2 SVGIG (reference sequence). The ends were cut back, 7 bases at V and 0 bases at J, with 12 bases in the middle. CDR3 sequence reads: CASSRGLNTEAFF. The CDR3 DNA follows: TGTGCCTCGAGCAGGGGACTGAACACTGAAGCTTTCTTT.

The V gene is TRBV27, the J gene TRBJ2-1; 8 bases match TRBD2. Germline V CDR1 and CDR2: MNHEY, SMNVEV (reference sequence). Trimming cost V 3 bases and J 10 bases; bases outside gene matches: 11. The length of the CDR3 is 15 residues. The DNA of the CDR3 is TGTGCCAGCAGTTTGGGGACTAGTGGGGGTCGGGAGCAGTTCTTC. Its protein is CASSLGTSGGREQFF.

The CDR3 region has the DNA TGTGCCAGCAGGGGACAGATGAACACTGAAGCTTTCTTT. Translation: CASRGQMNTEAFF. The chain employs TRBV21-1 and TRBJ1-1; the DNA was not compared with TRBD1, the D call given in the table. TRBV21-1 is flagged as a pseudogene. The CDR3 is made up of 13 amino acids.

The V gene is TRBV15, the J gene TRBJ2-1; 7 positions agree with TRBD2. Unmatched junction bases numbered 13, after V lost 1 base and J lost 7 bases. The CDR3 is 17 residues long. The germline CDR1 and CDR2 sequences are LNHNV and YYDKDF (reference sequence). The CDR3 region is CATSRGHSAGVRNEQFF. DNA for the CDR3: TGTGCCACCAGCAGAGGCCATTCTGCGGGAGTTAGGAATGAGCAGTTCTTC.

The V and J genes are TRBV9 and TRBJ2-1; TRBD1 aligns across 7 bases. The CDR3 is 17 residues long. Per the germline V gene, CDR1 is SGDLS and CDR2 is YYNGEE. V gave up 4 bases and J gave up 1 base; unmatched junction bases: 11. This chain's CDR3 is CASSPGTVSVSYNEQFF. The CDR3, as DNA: TGTGCCAGCAGCCCCGGGACAGTGAGTGTGTCCTACAATGAGCAGTTCTTC.

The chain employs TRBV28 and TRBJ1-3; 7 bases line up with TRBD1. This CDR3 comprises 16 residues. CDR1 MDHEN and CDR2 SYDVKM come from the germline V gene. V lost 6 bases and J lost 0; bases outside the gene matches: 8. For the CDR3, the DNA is TGTGCCAGCAGGACAGGGCCCCTGTACTCTGGAAACACCATATATTTT. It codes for CASRTGPLYSGNTIYF.

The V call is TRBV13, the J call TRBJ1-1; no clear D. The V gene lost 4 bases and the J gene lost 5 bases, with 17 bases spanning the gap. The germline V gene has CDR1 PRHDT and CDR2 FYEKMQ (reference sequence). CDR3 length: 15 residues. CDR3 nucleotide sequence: TGTGCCAGCAGCTCCTCCGGGCTCCTCGGGACTGAAGCTTTCTTT. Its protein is CASSSSGLLGTEAFF.

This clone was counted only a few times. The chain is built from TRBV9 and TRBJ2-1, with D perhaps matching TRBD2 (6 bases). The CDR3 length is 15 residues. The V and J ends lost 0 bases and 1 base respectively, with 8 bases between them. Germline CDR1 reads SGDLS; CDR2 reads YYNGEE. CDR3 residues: CASSVGGESYNEQFF. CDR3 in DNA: TGTGCCAGCAGCGTAGGGGGGGAGTCCTACAATGAGCAGTTCTTC.